This T cell receptor beta chain is drawn from a study of CD8 T cells in ankylosing spondylitis. Study-wide results and limits: Past research had described some motif variants in reactive arthritis synovial fluid and blood. Clones linked to the disease showed a CD8+ phenotype. They occurred at relatively low frequencies in peripheral blood. Ankylosing spondylitis blood appeared to carry a characteristic TCR beta motif of roughly eight highly homologous variants.

This clonotype was picked up a small number of times. Its specificity is not known. The authors made TCR beta libraries by quantitative 5'-RACE with molecular barcodes. Via MiXCR, TCRdb re-called the 5' RACE reads, giving one row per CDR3 protein. The sample includes just under 550,000 distinct CDR3 sequences, 9.5% to 15% of them seen just once. The sequence was collected from a male donor with ankylosing spondylitis. Material: blood, either unsorted or a sorted T cell fraction (not recorded which).

Written as DNA, the CDR3 is TGTGCCAGCAGCCAAGATCTAGGAGGGGGCGGCGAAAAACTGTTTTTT. Residues: CASSQDLGGGGEKLFF. This chain joins TRBV3-1 and TRBJ1-4, with 7 bases aligning to TRBD1. The ends lost 0 bases at V and 8 bases at J; junction bases unmatched: 9. CDR1 is LGHDT, CDR2 YNNKEL, per germline (reference sequence). The CDR3 extends over 16 amino acids.